This T cell receptor beta chain was obtained from a study of identical twins. Broader study findings: Low generation-probability sequences were in excess among twin-shared out-of-frame alpha sequences. Instead of following the same donors, the conclusions were based on cross-sectional statistical analysis. Abundant beta clonotypes from cord blood bore fewer insertions; memory repertoires lacked this pattern.

In TCRdb, the 5' RACE reads were re-called with MiXCR into one record per CDR3 protein. The data contain 500,000 to 550,000 distinct CDR3 sequences, 20% to 25% of them seen just once; the ten biggest clones take up roughly 0.5%. Healthy Caucasians made up all donors. This clonotype was picked up many times. What it binds is not known. The same specimen was also included in a second study, on yellow fever vaccine responses in identical twins.

The origin of this receptor is a woman aged 18-30 years in good health. The material sequenced was CD4+ T cells sorted from blood.

The CDR3 here is CASSPGTATNEKLFF. CDR3 DNA: TGTGCCAGCAGCCCCGGGACCGCTACTAATGAAAAACTGTTTTTT. This chain joins TRBV7-9 and TRBJ1-4, with D possibly being TRBD1 (5 bases). The CDR3 runs to 15 residues. CDR1 and CDR2 (germline): SEHNR, FQNEAQ (reference sequence). V gave up 5 bases and J gave up 2 bases, with 12 bases separating them.